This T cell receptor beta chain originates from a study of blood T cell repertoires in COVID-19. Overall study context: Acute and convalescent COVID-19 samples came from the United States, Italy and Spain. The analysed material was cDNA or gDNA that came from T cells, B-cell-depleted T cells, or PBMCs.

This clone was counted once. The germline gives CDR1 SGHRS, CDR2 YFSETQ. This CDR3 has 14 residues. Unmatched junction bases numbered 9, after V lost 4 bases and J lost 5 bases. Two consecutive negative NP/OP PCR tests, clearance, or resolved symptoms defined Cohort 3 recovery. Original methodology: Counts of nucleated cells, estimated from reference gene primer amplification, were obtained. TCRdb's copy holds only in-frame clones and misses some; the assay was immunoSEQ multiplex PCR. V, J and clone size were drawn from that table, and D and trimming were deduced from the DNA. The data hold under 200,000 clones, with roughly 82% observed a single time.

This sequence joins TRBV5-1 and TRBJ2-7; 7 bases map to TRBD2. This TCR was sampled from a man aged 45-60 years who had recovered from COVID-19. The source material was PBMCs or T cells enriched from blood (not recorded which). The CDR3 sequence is CASSPVGEGHEQYF. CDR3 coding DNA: TGCGCCAGCAGCCCGGTGGGGGAGGGCCACGAGCAGTACTTC.